These 7 T cell receptor beta chains share one sample of origin, sequenced in a study of blood T cell repertoires in COVID-19. TCRdb keeps only in-frame clones here, not all; method: immunoSEQ multiplex PCR. The sample holds 150,000 to 170,000 clones; approximately 78% are singletons and the top ten take under 2%. The sequenced sample consisted of peripheral blood. Every receptor here comes from a man older than 75 with acute or convalescent COVID-19.

This clone was observed a single time. V gene TRBV19 combines with J gene TRBJ1-2, with 9 bases that match TRBD1. Trimming removed 6 bases from V and 4 bases from J; junction bases left unmatched: 15. Germline V CDR1 and CDR2: LNHDA, SQIVND (reference sequence). This CDR3 region has 17 residues. The CDR3 sequence is CASSAGQGLTAIYGYTF. The CDR3 DNA follows: TGTGCCAGTAGCGCGGGACAGGGACTCACCGCGATCTATGGCTACACCTTC.

The rearrangement links TRBV7-9 to TRBJ1-3; 11 bases align to TRBD1. The CDR3 is 16 amino acids. Per the germline V gene, CDR1 is SEHNR and CDR2 is FQNEAQ (reference sequence). V was clipped by 6 bases and J by 1 base; unmatched bases: 5. CDR3 residues: CASRSGTGGSGNTIYF. The CDR3 DNA reads TGTGCCAGCAGGTCCGGGACAGGGGGATCTGGAAACACCATATATTTT.

The chain uses TRBV20-1 and TRBJ2-7, with D perhaps TRBD1 (6 bases). Trimming removed 4 bases from V and 4 bases from J, with 8 bases in between. Per germline, CDR1 DFQATT and CDR2 SNEGSKA (reference sequence). The CDR3 covers 11 residues. CDR3 region: CSATDRYEQYV. The CDR3 DNA reads as TGCAGTGCTACCGACAGGTACGAGCAGTACGTC.

Only one count was recorded for this clone. The rearrangement links TRBV9 to TRBJ1-1, with D unresolved. CDR3 length equals 14 residues. Germline CDR1 is SGDLS and CDR2 is YYNGEE. Trimming removed 0 bases from V and 4 bases from J, with 10 bases in between. CDR3 in DNA: TGTGCCAGCAGCGTAGGTCAACCTAGCACTGAAGCTTTCTTT. This sequence encodes CASSVGQPSTEAFF.

This sequence joins TRBV6-4 and TRBJ2-2; D not certain. CDR1 is MRHNA and CDR2 is SNTAGT in the germline V gene. The CDR3 runs 15 residues. V lost 0 bases to trimming and J lost 2 bases, with 7 bases between them. CDR3 DNA: TGTGCCAGCAGTGACTCGTGGCCAAACACCGGGGAGCTGTTTTTT. Translating gives CASSDSWPNTGELFF.

The rearrangement joins TRBV5-1 to TRBJ2-7, with no clear D. Trimming took 0 bases from V and 4 from J, leaving 8 bases between them. Per the germline V gene, CDR1 is SGHRS and CDR2 is YFSETQ. The CDR3 has 13 residues. The CDR3 coding sequence is TGCGCCAGCAGCTTGGACCCCTATTACGAGCAGTACTTC. Residues: CASSLDPYYEQYF.

This chain connects TRBV27 to TRBJ2-3, with 8 bases that match TRBD2. From germline, CDR1 is MNHEY and CDR2 SMNVEV (reference sequence). This CDR3 has 13 residues. Trimming took 8 bases from V and 4 from J; bases not matched to a gene: 5. The CDR3 is CASRGSGADTQYF. CDR3 DNA sequence: TGTGCCAGCCGAGGTAGCGGGGCAGATACGCAGTATTTT.